This T cell receptor (beta chain) was found in a study of identical twins. Study-level findings and limits: In monozygotic twins, models underestimated the sharing of out-of-frame TCR alpha. Insertions were reduced in abundant cord blood beta clonotypes but not in memory repertoires. Excess twin sharing in beta out-of-frame sequences was weaker.

Only healthy Caucasians were enrolled as donors. In its sample, this clonotype was seen a few times. Antigen unknown. TCRdb passed the 5' RACE reads through MiXCR, listing each CDR3 protein once. The table has nearly 900,000 distinct CDR3 sequences, over 9% seen once. Germline-derived CDR1 and CDR2 are SGHVS and FQNEAQ. The ends lost 5 bases at V and 1 base at J; junction bases unmatched: 10. This CDR3 contains 16 residues. This sample also appeared in a second study, on yellow fever vaccine responses in identical twins.

The TCR comes from a woman aged 18 to 35 in good health. Material: PBMCs. The J gene is TRBJ2-5, the V gene TRBV7-8; 7 positions match TRBD2. The CDR3 region has the DNA TGTGCCAGCAGCCAAAACTTCGGGACTACCCAAGAGACCCAGTACTTC. Amino acids: CASSQNFGTTQETQYF.